A selection of T cell receptor beta chains follows, all from one sample in a study of blood T cell repertoires in COVID-19. This table comes from immunoSEQ multiplex PCR, and its TCRdb copy is limited to in-frame clones, with some not included. Of roughly 58,000 clones in the sample, roughly 83% were seen once. Material for sequencing was peripheral blood. All receptors derive from a man in his 70s with active COVID-19. Each CDR3 is given with its conserved first and last residue. D genes are given only for firm matches. Only part of the rows carry a size: once, few, many, or a class if the clone is expanded.

V gene,D gene,clone size,J gene,CDR3 DNA,CDR3 protein
TRBV7-2,TRBD2,.,TRBJ2-2,TGTGCCAGCAGCTTCCTAGCGGGAGGGGCCACCGGGGAGCTGTTTTTT,CASSFLAGGATGELFF
TRBV12-5,.,.,TRBJ1-5,TGTGCTAGTGGTTTACGGTATCAGCCCCAGCATTTT,CASGLRYQPQHF
TRBV28,TRBD1,.,TRBJ1-1,TGTGCCAGCAGTTTGAGGACAGGGGATGCTTTCTTT,CASSLRTGDAFF
TRBV5-4,TRBD1,.,TRBJ2-3,TGTGCCAGCAGCTCCCGACAGGGGATAAGGGCAGATACGCAGTATTTT,CASSSRQGIRADTQYF
TRBV6-2/TRBV6-3,TRBD2,once,TRBJ2-1,TGTGCCAGCAGCCGACTAGCGGGATTGGACAATGAGCAGTTCTTC,CASSRLAGLDNEQFF
TRBV6-2/TRBV6-3,TRBD2,.,TRBJ2-5,TGTGCCAGCAGTCCCCATAGCGGGAGGAGACAAGAGACCCAGTACTTC,CASSPHSGRRQETQYF
TRBV7-3,TRBD2,.,TRBJ2-7,TGTGCCAGCAGCCCCTATAGCGGGAGCGAGCAGTACTTC,CASSPYSGSEQYF
TRBV19,.,.,TRBJ2-5,TGTGCCAGTAGTATTACCAGGGGGGCCGGGACCCAGTACTTC,CASSITRGAGTQYF
TRBV4-3,.,.,TRBJ1-2,TGCGCCAGCAGCCAAGTGCAGGTCGCTAACTATGGCTACACCTTC,CASSQVQVANYGYTF
TRBV9,TRBD2,.,TRBJ2-7,TGTGCCAGCAGCCCCCGGGAGGTGAGCTCCTACGAGCAGTACTTC,CASSPREVSSYEQYF
TRBV7-2,TRBD1,once,TRBJ2-1,TGTGCCAGCAGCTTAGTGGGGACAGGGTATGAGCAGTTCTTC,CASSLVGTGYEQFF
TRBV24-1,.,.,TRBJ2-1,TGTGCCACCAGTGATTTGGTCGGGAAATCCTACAATGAGCAGTTCTTC,CATSDLVGKSYNEQFF
TRBV11-2,.,.,TRBJ1-1,TGTGCCAGCAGCTTAGGGGGAGGGAACACTGAAGCTTTCTTT,CASSLGGGNTEAFF
TRBV10-1,TRBD1,.,TRBJ1-6,TGCGCCAGGAGGGGACAGGACCCCAATTCACCCCTCCACTTT,CARRGQDPNSPLHF
TRBV11-2,TRBD2,.,TRBJ2-1,TGTGCCAGCAGCTCTTTGAGGTCGCGGGAGAAGGGGAATGAGCAGTTCTTC,CASSSLRSREKGNEQFF
TRBV9,TRBD2,.,TRBJ2-3,TGTGCCAGCAGCGTTTTTAGCGGGACCAGCACAGATACGCAGTATTTT,CASSVFSGTSTDTQYF
TRBV18,.,once,TRBJ1-2,TGTGCCAGCTCACCACCTGCGGCCGCCTATGGCTACACCTTC,CASSPPAAAYGYTF
TRBV27,TRBD2,.,TRBJ2-2,TGTGCCAGCAGCCATAGCGGGAGTATCACCGGGGAGCTGTTTTTT,CASSHSGSITGELFF
TRBV5-1,.,once,TRBJ2-5,TGCGCCAGCAGCTTGGCAGGAAACACAGGGCAAGAGACCCAGTACTTC,CASSLAGNTGQETQYF
TRBV30,.,.,TRBJ1-6,TGTGCCTGGAAGCAGCTTTCTAGTTCACCCCTCCACTTT,CAWKQLSSSPLHF
TRBV30,TRBD2,few,TRBJ2-1,TGTGCCTGGATACGGACTAGCGGGAGTGGAAATGAGCAGTTCTTC,CAWIRTSGSGNEQFF
TRBV5-4,.,.,TRBJ2-7,TGTGCCAGCAGCTTTCGTGACGAGCAGTACTTC,CASSFRDEQYF
TRBV21-1,.,.,TRBJ2-7,TGTGCCAGCAGCAAAGAGGTGTTAGGTGGCCCAGGCAGCTACGAGCAGTACTTC,CASSKEVLGGPGSYEQYF
TRBV28,.,.,TRBJ1-2,TGTGCCAGCAGTGCCAGGGTTCCCAATGGCTACACCTTC,CASSARVPNGYTF
TRBV5-1,.,.,TRBJ2-5,TGCGCCAGCAGCCTCCTATCACAAGAGACCCAGTACTTC,CASSLLSQETQYF
TRBV7-2,TRBD1,.,TRBJ1-1,TGTGCCAGCAGCCCCTACTCGACAGGGGGCTCCTTAGGCACTGAAGCTTTCTTT,CASSPYSTGGSLGTEAFF
TRBV14,.,.,TRBJ1-1,TGTGCCAGCAGCCACGGGTCTCCCTCTAAATCTATGAACACTGAAGCTTTCTTT,CASSHGSPSKSMNTEAFF
TRBV5-4,.,once,TRBJ2-5,TGTGCCAGCAGCGATGGGAGGTCTGGGCAAGAGACCCAGTACTTC,CASSDGRSGQETQYF
TRBV5-4,TRBD2,.,TRBJ2-5,TGTGCCAGCAGCTTGGGAGGGACTAGAGAGACCCAGTACTTC,CASSLGGTRETQYF
TRBV18,.,.,TRBJ2-3,TGTGCCAGCTCACCACCGACTAGCACAGATACGCAGTATTTT,CASSPPTSTDTQYF
TRBV7-2,TRBD1,.,TRBJ2-5,TGTGCCAGCAGCTCCTGGACAGGGGGGGAGGAGACCCAGTACTTC,CASSSWTGGEETQYF